This is a list of T cell receptor beta chains from one sample in a study of control samples from healthy donors and cancer patients. TCRdb's table, derived via immunoSEQ multiplex PCR, lists solely in-frame clones and lacks some. The sample shows roughly 120,000 clones, 75% to 90% of them seen only once. The material sequenced was PBMCs. The receptor set was obtained from a woman aged 45-65 years with colorectal cancer. The CDR3 runs from the conserved cysteine through the conserved F or W. The D gene is left open where the match is weak. Rows give clone size only sometimes, using once, few, many, or a class for an expanded clone.

j_call clone_size v_call d_call cdr3_nt cdr3_aa
TRBJ2-2 . TRBV28 . TGTGCCACCTGGGAGACGAACACCGGGGAGCTGTTTTTT CATWETNTGELFF
TRBJ2-7 . TRBV12-3/TRBV12-4 . TGTGCCAGCACCATAGGAACGGATCGCGAGCAGTACTTC CASTIGTDREQYF
TRBJ2-5 . TRBV6-5 . TGTGCCAGCACCTCCCGTGGGACCCAGTACTTC CASTSRGTQYF
TRBJ2-1 . TRBV11-3 . TGTGCCAGCAGCTTCGGGAGCTCCTACAATGAGCAGTTCTTC CASSFGSSYNEQFF
TRBJ2-7 once TRBV18 . TGTGCCAGCTCACCACCAGCGGACTCCTACGAGCAGTACTTC CASSPPADSYEQYF
TRBJ1-1 . TRBV11-2 . TGTGCCAGCGTTCTAGACGGGAACACTGAAGCTTTCTTT CASVLDGNTEAFF
TRBJ2-1 . TRBV4-1 . TGCGCCAGCAGCCCCCCGGCCGCATCACCAAAAAGACCCTCCTACAATGAGCAGTTCTTC CASSPPAASPKRPSYNEQFF
TRBJ1-1 . TRBV5-5 . TGTGCCAGCAGCTCCGTAGCAGGGGAACACACTGAAGCTTTCTTT CASSSVAGEHTEAFF
TRBJ1-5 . TRBV9 TRBD1 TGTGCCAGCAGCTCGGGGACAGGGCTCAATCAGCCCCAGCATTTT CASSSGTGLNQPQHF
TRBJ2-1 once TRBV7-9 . TGTGCCAGCAGCCGAACTCCGGTTTCCCCGCGGGGAATCTACAATGAGCAGTTCTTC CASSRTPVSPRGIYNEQFF
TRBJ2-7 . TRBV4-1 . TGCGCCAGCAAGCGGCAACGTGCCTCCTACGAGCAGTACTTC CASKRQRASYEQYF
TRBJ2-6 . TRBV10-3 . TGTGCCATCAGTGAAACACCAGGGTCTGGGGCCAACGTCCTGACTTTC CAISETPGSGANVLTF
TRBJ2-4 . TRBV2 . TGTGCCAGTAGGGGCAGCTTTCTAGCCAAAAACATTCAGTACTTC CASRGSFLAKNIQYF
TRBJ1-5 . TRBV11-2 . TGTGCCAGCAGCTTACAGGGTACAGGGCAGCCCCAGCATTTT CASSLQGTGQPQHF
TRBJ1-4 once TRBV2 . TGTGCCAGCACCCGAGAGGGGGGGAATGAAAAACTGTTTTTT CASTREGGNEKLFF
TRBJ1-3 . TRBV5-6 . TGTGCCAGCAGCTTGATGGCAGCTGGAAACACCATATATTTT CASSLMAAGNTIYF
TRBJ2-7 . TRBV2 TRBD2 TGTGCCAGCAGTGAAGGGGTAGCGGGAGCAGATGAGCAGTACTTC CASSEGVAGADEQYF
TRBJ2-5 few TRBV5-1 . TGCGCCAGCAGCTTGGATGGATACCAAGAGACCCAGTACTTC CASSLDGYQETQYF
TRBJ1-5 . TRBV3-1/TRBV3-2 . TGTGCCAGCAGCCAAGATTCGGACACCGATCAGCCCCAGCATTTT CASSQDSDTDQPQHF
TRBJ1-4 . TRBV19 TRBD1 TGTGCCAGTAGTATAGAATGGACAGGGGGTGAAAAACTGTTTTTT CASSIEWTGGEKLFF
TRBJ1-2 . TRBV2 . TGTGCCAGCAGTGAAGCCCGACAGAGCGCCTATGGCTACACCTTC CASSEARQSAYGYTF
TRBJ1-3 . TRBV5-6 . TGTGCCAGCAGCTTGATCGGTGGAAACACCATATATTTT CASSLIGGNTIYF
TRBJ2-1 . TRBV7-8 TRBD2 TGTGCCAGCAGCTTAGGTCTAGCGGGCTGGGCGGGGTATGAGCAGTTCTTC CASSLGLAGWAGYEQFF
TRBJ2-7 . TRBV5-4 . TGTGCCAGCAGCTTGGACAAGCACTACGAGCAGTACTTC CASSLDKHYEQYF
TRBJ2-2 . TRBV18 TRBD2 TGTGCCAGCTCGCTACAACTAGCGGGGGGGCCACTGGACGGGGAGCTGTTTTTT CASSLQLAGGPLDGELFF
TRBJ2-2 . TRBV7-3 . TGTGCCAGCAGCTCCCTGGGGGGGCCGAGCACCGGGGAGCTGTTTTTT CASSSLGGPSTGELFF
TRBJ1-3 . TRBV12-3/TRBV12-4 . TGTGCCAGCAGGGGTGACACCATATATTTT CASRGDTIYF
TRBJ2-2 . TRBV5-1 TRBD1 TGCGCCAGCAGCTTGGCCGCAGGGACAGAGAACACCGGGGAGCTGTTTTTT CASSLAAGTENTGELFF
TRBJ1-5 . TRBV28 TRBD1 TGTGCCAGCGGGACAGGGTTGAGCAATCAGCCCCAGCATTTT CASGTGLSNQPQHF
TRBJ2-2 . TRBV18 TRBD1 TGTGCCAGCAACACAGGGGGAGCGAACACCGGGGAGCTGTTTTTT CASNTGGANTGELFF
TRBJ1-1 . TRBV18 . TGTGCCAGCTCACTAAGTAGACTCAACACGAACACTGAAGCTTTCTTT CASSLSRLNTNTEAFF
TRBJ2-5 . TRBV5-1 . TGCGCCAGCAGCCTATCAGCGGCTCAAGAGACCCAGTACTTC CASSLSAAQETQYF
TRBJ1-3 . TRBV5-6 . TGTGCCAGCAGCTTGGGTCCTGGAAACACCATATATTTT CASSLGPGNTIYF
TRBJ2-2 . TRBV28 . TGTGCCAGCAGTTTAACCCGGGCGGCCCTCAGGGAGCTGTTTTTT CASSLTRAALRELFF
TRBJ1-4 . TRBV5-6 . TGTGCCAGCAGCTTGGGGGCAACTAATGAAAAACTGTTTTTT CASSLGATNEKLFF
TRBJ2-6 . TRBV5-1 . TGCGCCAGCAGCCACAACAGTTTCGGAGGGGCCAACGTCCTGACTTTC CASSHNSFGGANVLTF
TRBJ2-7 . TRBV5-4 TRBD2 TGTGCCAGCAGCTTGCAGCGGGAGTACGAGCAGTACTTC CASSLQREYEQYF
TRBJ2-7 . TRBV7-3 . TGTGCCAGCAGCTCTGGGTTAGAATACGAGCAGTACTTC CASSSGLEYEQYF